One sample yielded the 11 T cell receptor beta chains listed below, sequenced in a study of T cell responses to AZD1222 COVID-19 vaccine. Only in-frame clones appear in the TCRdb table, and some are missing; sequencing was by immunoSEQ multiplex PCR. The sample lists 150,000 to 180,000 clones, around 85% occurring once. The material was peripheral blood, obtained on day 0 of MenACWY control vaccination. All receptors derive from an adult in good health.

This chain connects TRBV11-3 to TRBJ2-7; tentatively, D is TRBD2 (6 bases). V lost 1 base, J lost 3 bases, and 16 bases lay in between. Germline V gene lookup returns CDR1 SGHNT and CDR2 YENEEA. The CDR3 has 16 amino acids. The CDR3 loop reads CASSLVVSSGYYEQYF. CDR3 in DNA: TGTGCCAGCAGCTTAGTAGTGAGTAGCGGATACTACGAGCAGTACTTC.

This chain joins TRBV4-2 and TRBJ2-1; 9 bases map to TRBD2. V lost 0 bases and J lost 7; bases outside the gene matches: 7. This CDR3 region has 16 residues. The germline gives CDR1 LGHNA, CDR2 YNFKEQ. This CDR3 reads CASSQDVRGGQNEQFF. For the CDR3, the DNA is TGTGCCAGCAGCCAAGATGTGCGGGGGGGTCAGAATGAGCAGTTCTTC.

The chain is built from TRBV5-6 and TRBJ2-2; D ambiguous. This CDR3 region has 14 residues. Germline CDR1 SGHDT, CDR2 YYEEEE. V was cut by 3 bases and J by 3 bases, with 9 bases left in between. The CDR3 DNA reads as TGTGCCAGCAGCTGGGATTCCTACACCGGGGAGCTGTTTTTT. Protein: CASSWDSYTGELFF.

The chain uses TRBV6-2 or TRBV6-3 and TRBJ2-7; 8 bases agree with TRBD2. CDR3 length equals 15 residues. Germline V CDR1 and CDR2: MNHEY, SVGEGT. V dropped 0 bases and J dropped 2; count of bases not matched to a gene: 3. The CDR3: CASSYSVSGAYEQYF. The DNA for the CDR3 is TGTGCCAGCAGTTACTCGGTTAGCGGGGCCTACGAGCAGTACTTC.

CDR3 protein: CASSYPGTGVNEQYF. CDR3 bases: TGTGCCAGCAGTTACCCCGGGACAGGGGTAAACGAGCAGTACTTC. The gene calls are TRBV6-5 and TRBJ2-7; 10 nucleotides match TRBD1. Per the germline V gene, CDR1 is MNHEY and CDR2 is SVGAGI. J lost 5 bases, V lost 2 bases, and 6 bases had no gene match. The CDR3 runs to 15 residues.

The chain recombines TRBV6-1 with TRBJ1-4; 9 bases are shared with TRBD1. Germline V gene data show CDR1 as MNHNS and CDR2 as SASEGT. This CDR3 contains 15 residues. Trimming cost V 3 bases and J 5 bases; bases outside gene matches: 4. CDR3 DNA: TGTGCCAGCAGTGACGGGACAGGGTCCAATGAAAAACTGTTTTTT. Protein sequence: CASSDGTGSNEKLFF.

The CDR3 DNA reads TGTGCCAGCAGCTCCCTGACAGGGGGGCGTAATCAGCCCCAGCATTTT. Protein product: CASSSLTGGRNQPQHF. V and J are TRBV11-2 and TRBJ1-5; 9 nucleotides match TRBD1. Germline-derived CDR1 and CDR2 are SGHAT and FQNNGV. V shed 4 bases, J shed 4 bases, and the junction held 8 bases outside the gene matches. This CDR3 is built from 16 residues.

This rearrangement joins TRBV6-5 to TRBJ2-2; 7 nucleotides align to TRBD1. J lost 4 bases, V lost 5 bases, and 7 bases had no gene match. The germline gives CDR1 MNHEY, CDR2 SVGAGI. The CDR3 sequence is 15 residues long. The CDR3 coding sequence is TGTGCCAGCAGTCTTAGGGGGCCGGGCACCGGGGAGCTGTTTTTT. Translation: CASSLRGPGTGELFF.

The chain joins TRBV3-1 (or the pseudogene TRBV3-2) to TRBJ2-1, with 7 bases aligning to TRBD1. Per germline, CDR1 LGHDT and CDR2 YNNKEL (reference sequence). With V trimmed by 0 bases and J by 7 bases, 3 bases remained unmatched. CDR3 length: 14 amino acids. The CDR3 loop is CASSQEYRGNEQFF. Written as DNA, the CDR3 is TGTGCCAGCAGCCAAGAATACAGGGGAAATGAGCAGTTCTTC.

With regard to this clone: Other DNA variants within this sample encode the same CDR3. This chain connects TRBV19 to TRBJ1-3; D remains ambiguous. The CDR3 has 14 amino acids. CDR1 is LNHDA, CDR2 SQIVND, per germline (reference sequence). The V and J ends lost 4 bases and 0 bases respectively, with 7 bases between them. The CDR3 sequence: CASSNRGSGNTIYF. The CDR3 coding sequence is TGTGCCAGTAGTAACCGGGGCTCTGGAAACACCATATATTTT.

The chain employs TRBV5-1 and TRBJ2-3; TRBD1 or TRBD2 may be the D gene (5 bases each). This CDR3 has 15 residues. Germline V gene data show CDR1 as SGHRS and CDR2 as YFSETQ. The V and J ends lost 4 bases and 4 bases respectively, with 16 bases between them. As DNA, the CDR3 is TGCGCCAGCAGCCCCTTCGGGACCGGGGCAGATACGCAGTATTTT. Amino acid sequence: CASSPFGTGADTQYF. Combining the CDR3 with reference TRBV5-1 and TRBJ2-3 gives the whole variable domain KAGVTQTPRYLIKTRGQQVTLSCSPISGHRSVSWYQQTPGQGLQFLFEYFSETQRNKGNFPGRFSGRQFSNSRSEMNVSTLELGDSALYLCASSPFGTGADTQYFGPGTRLTVL.